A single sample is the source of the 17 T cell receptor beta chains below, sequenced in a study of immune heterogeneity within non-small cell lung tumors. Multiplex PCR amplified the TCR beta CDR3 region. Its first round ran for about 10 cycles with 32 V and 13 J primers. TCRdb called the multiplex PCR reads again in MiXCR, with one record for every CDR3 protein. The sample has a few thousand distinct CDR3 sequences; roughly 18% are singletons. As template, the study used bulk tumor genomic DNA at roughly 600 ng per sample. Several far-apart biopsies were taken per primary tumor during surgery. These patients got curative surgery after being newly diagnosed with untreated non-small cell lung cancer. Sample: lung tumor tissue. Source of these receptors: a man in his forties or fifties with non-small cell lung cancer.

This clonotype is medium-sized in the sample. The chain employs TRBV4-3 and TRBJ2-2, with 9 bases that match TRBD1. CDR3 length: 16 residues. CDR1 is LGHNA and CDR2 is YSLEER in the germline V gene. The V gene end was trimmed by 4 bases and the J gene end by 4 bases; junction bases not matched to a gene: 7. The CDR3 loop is CASSRETGGATGELFF. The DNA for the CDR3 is TGCGCCAGCAGCCGTGAGACAGGGGGGGCCACCGGGGAGCTGTTTTTT.

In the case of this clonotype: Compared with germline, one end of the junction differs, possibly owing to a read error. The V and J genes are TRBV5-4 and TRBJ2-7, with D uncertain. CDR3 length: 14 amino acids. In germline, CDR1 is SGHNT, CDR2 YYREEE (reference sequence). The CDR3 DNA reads TGTGCCAGCAGCCCCTTCGAGAGAAGGAGCGAGCATTACTTC. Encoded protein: CASSPFERRSEHYF.

CDR3 loop: CASRGALGYGYTF. DNA of the CDR3: TGTGCCAGCAGGGGCGCTCTAGGCTATGGCTACACCTTC. The chain links TRBV28 to TRBJ1-2; D remains unclear. Germline assignment: CDR1 MDHEN and CDR2 SYDVKM. The V end was cut by 6 bases, the J end by 4 bases, with 12 bases between. The CDR3 loop spans 13 amino acids.

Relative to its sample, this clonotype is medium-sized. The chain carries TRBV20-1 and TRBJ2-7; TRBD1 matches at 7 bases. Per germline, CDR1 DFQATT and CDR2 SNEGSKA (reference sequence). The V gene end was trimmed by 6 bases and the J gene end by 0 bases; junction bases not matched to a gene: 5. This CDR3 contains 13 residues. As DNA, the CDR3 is TGCAGTGCGGACCGGGACAGCTCCTACGAGCAGTACTTC. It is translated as CSADRDSSYEQYF.

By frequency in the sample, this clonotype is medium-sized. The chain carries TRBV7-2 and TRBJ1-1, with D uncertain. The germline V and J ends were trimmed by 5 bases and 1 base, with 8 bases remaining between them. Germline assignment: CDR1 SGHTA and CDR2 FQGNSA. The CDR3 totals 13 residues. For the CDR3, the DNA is TGTGCCAGCAGCATCGAGCCGAACACTGAAGCTTTCTTT. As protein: CASSIEPNTEAFF.

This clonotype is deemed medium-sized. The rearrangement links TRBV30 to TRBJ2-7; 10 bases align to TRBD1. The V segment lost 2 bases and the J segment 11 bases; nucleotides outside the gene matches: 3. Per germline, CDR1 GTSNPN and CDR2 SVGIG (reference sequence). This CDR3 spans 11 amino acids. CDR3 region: CAWSTGTGEYF. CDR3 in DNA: TGTGCCTGGAGTACGGGGACAGGGGAGTACTTC.

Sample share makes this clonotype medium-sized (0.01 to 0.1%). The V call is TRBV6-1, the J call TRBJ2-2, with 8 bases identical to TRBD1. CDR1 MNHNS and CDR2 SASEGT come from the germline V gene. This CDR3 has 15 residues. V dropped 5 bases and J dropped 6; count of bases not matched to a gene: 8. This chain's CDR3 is CASSYNGQGAGELFF. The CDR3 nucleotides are TGTGCCAGCAGTTACAACGGACAGGGCGCCGGGGAGCTGTTTTTT.

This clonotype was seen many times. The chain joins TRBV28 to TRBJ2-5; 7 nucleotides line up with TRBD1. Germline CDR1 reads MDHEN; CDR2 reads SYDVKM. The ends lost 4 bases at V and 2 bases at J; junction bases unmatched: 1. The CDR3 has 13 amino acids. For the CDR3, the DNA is TGTGCCAGCAGTTCGGACAGGCAAGAGACCCAGTACTTC. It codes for CASSSDRQETQYF.

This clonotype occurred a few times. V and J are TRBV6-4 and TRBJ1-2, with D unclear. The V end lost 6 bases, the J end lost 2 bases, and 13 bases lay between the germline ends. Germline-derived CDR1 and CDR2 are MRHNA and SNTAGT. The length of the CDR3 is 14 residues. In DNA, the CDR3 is TGTGCCAGCAGCCCGTCTCCCGGCAACTATGGCTACACCTTC. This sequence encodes CASSPSPGNYGYTF.

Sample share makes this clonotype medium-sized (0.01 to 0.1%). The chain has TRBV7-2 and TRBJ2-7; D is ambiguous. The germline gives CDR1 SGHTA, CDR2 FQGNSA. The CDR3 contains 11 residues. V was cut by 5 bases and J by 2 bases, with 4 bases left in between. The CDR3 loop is CASSPAYEQYF. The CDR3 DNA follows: TGTGCCAGCAGCCCCGCCTACGAGCAGTACTTC. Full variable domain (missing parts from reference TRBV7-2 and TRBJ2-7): GAGVSQSPSNKVTEKGKDVELRCDPISGHTALYWYRQSLGQGLEFLIYFQGNSAPDKSGLPSDRFSAERTGGSVSTLTIQRTQQEDSAVYLCASSPAYEQYFGPGTRLTVT.

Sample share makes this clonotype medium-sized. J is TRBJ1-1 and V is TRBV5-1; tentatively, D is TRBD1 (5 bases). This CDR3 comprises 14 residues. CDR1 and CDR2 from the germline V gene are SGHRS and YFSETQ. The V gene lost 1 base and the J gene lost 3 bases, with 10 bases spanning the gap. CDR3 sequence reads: CASSLWGPDTEAFF. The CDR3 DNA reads TGCGCCAGCAGCTTGTGGGGCCCGGACACTGAAGCTTTCTTT.

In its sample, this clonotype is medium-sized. This CDR3 is CASSYGGYGNEQFF. CDR3 nucleotide sequence: TGTGCCAGCAGTTACGGAGGGTATGGGAATGAGCAGTTCTTC. The chain carries TRBV6-2 or TRBV6-3 and TRBJ2-1; TRBD2 is a possible D gene (6 bases). Germline CDR1 and CDR2: MNHEY and SVGEGT. The germline V and J ends were trimmed by 2 bases and 7 bases, with 12 bases remaining between them. This CDR3 is 14 amino acids long.

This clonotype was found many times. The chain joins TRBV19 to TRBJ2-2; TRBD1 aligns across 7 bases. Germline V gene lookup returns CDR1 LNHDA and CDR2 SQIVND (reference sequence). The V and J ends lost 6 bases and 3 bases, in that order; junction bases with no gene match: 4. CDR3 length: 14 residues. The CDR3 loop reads CASRAGGHTGELFF. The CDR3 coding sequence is TGTGCCAGTAGGGCAGGGGGACACACCGGGGAGCTGTTTTTT.

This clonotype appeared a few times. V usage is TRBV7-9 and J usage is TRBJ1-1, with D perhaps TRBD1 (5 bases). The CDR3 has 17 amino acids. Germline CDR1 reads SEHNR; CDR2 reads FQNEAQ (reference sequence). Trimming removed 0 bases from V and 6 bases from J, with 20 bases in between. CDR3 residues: CASSLAGTTFLPPEAFF. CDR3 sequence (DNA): TGTGCCAGCAGCTTAGCGGGGACTACGTTTCTCCCCCCTGAAGCTTTCTTT.

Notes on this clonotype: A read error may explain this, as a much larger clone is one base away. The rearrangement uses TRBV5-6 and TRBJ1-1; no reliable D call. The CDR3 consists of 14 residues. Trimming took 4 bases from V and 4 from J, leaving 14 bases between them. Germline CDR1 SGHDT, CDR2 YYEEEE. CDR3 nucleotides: TGTGCCAGCAGCCGATACTGGGAGGGCACTGAAGCTTTCTTT. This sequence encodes CASSRYWEGTEAFF.

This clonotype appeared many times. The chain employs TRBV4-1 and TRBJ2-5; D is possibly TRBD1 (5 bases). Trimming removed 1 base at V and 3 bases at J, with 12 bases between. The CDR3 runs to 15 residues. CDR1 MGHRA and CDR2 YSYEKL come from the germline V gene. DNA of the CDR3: TGCGCCAGCAGCCAAGTCCCCAGGGTTGAAGAGACCCAGTACTTC. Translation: CASSQVPRVEETQYF.

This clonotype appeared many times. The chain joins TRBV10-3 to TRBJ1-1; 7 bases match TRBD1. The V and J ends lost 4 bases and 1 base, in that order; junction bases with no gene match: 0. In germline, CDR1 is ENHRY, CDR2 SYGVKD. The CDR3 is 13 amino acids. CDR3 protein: CAISGQGNTEAFF. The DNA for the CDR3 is TGTGCCATCAGTGGACAGGGGAACACTGAAGCTTTCTTT.